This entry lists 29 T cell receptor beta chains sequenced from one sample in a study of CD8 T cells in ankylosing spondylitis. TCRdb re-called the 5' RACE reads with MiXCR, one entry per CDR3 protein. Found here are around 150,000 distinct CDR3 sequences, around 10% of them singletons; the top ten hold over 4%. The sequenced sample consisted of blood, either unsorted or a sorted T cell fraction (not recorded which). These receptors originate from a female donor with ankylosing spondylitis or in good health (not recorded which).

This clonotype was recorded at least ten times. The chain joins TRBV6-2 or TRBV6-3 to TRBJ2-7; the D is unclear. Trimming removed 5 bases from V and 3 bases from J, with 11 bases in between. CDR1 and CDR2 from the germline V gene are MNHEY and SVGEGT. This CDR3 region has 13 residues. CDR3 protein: CASSLTLDYEQYF. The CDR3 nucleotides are TGTGCCAGCAGTCTGACTCTTGACTACGAGCAGTACTTC.

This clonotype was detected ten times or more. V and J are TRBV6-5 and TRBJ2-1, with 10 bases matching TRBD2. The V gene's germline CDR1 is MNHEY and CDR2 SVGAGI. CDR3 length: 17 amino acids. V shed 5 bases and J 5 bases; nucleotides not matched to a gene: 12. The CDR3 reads CASSNPPGLARNNEQFF. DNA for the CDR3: TGTGCCAGCAGTAACCCGCCGGGACTAGCGAGAAACAATGAGCAGTTCTTC.

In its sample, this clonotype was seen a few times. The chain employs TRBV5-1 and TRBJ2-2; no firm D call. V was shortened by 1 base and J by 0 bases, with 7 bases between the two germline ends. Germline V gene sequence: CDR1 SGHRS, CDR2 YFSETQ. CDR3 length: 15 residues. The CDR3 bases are TGCGCCAGCAGCTTGAGATCCTCGAACACCGGGGAGCTGTTTTTT. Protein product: CASSLRSSNTGELFF.

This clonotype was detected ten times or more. The DNA for the CDR3 is TGCAGTGCTCTGACATCCATAGGGTACGAGCAGTACTTC. Encoded protein: CSALTSIGYEQYF. V is TRBV20-1 and J is TRBJ2-7; no clear D. V lost 5 bases and J 4 bases, leaving 15 bases between the germline ends. CDR1 is DFQATT, CDR2 SNEGSKA, per germline (reference sequence). The CDR3 loop spans 13 amino acids.

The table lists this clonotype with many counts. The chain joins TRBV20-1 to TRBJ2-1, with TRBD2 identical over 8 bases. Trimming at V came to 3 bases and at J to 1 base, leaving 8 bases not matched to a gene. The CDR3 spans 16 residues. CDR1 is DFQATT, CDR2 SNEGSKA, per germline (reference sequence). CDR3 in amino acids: CSASRSGRGSYNEQFF. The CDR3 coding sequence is TGCAGTGCTAGTCGGAGCGGGAGAGGGTCCTACAATGAGCAGTTCTTC.

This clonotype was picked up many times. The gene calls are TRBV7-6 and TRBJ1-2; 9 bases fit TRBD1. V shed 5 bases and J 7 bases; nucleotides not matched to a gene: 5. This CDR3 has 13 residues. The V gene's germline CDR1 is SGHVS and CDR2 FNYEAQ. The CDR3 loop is CASSPRDRVGYTF. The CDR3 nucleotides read TGTGCCAGCAGCCCCCGGGACAGGGTTGGCTACACCTTC.

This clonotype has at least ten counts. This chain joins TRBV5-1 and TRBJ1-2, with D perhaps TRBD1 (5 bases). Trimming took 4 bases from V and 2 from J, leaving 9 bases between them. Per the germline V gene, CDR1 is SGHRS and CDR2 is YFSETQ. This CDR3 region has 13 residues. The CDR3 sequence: CASSGGTNYGYTF. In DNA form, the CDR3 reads TGCGCCAGCAGCGGGGGGACGAACTATGGCTACACCTTC.

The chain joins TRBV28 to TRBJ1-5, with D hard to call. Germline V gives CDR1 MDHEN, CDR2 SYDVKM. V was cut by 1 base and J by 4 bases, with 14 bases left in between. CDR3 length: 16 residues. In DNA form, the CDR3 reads TGTGCCAGCAGTTTATCCGGAACCCTCTTTAATCAGCCCCAGCATTTT. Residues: CASSLSGTLFNQPQHF.

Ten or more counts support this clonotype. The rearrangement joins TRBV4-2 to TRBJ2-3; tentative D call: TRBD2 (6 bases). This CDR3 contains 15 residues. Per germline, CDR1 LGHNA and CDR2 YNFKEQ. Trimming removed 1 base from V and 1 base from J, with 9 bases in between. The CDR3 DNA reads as TGTGCCAGCAGCCAAGGGTTAGCGGGCACAGATACGCAGTATTTT. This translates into CASSQGLAGTDTQYF.

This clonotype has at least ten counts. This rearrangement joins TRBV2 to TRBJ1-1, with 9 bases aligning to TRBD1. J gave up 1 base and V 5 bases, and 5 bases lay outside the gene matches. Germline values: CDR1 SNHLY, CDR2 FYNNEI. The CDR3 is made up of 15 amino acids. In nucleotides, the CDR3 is TGTGCCAGCAGTATACAGGGGGCGAGGAACACTGAAGCTTTCTTT. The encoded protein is CASSIQGARNTEAFF.

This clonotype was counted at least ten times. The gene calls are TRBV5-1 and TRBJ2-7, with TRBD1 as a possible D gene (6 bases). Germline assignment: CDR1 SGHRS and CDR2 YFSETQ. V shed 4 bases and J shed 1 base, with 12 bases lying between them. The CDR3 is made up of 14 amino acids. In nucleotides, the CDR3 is TGCGCCAGCAGCACCAGACAGGATTCCTACGAGCAGTACTTC. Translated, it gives CASSTRQDSYEQYF.

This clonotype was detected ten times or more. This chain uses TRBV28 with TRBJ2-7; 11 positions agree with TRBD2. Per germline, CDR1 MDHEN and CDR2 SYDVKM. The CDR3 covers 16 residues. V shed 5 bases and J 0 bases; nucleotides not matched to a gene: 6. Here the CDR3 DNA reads TGTGCCAGCAGTGCGCTAGCGGGGGGTATCTCCTACGAGCAGTACTTC. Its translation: CASSALAGGISYEQYF.

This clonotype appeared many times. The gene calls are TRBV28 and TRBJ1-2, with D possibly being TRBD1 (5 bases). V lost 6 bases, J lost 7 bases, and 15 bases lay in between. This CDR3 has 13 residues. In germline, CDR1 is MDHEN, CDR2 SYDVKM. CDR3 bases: TGTGCCAGCAGCTTTACTGACAGCCGTGGCTACACCTTC. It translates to CASSFTDSRGYTF.

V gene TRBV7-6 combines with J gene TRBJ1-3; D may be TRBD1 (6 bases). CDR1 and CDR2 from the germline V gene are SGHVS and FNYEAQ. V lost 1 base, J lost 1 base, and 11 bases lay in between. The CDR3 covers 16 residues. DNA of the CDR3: TGTGCCAGCAGCTTAGGAGGCACAGGGTCTGGAAACACCATATATTTT. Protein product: CASSLGGTGSGNTIYF.

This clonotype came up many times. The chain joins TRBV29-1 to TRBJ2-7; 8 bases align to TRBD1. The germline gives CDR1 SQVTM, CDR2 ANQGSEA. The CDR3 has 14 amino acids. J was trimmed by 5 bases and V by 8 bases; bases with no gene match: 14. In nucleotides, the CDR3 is TGCAGCTCCAAGACAGGGGCCTCTAGCCACGAGCAGTACTTC. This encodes CSSKTGASSHEQYF.

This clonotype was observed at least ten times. The CDR3 loop reads CASSLALLTGEQYF. The DNA of the CDR3 is TGCGCCAGCAGCTTGGCCTTGCTAACGGGCGAGCAGTACTTC. The genes are TRBV5-1 and TRBJ2-7; no definite D call. The CDR3 length is 14 residues. Looked up from germline, CDR1 is SGHRS and CDR2 is YFSETQ. Trimming cost V 0 bases and J 6 bases, with 13 bases left between them.

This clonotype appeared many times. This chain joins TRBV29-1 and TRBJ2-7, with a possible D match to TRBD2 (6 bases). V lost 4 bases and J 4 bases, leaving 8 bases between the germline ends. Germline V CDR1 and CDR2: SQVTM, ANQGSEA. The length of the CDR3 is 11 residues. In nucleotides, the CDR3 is TGCAGCGTTGGAGGGACTTACGAGCAGTACTTC. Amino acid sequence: CSVGGTYEQYF.

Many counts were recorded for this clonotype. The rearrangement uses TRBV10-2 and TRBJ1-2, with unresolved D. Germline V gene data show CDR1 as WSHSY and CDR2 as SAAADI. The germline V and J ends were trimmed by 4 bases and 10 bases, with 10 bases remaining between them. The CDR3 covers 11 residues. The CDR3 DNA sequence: TGCGCCAGCAGTGGGGGAGGTTTCTACACCTTC. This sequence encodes CASSGGGFYTF.

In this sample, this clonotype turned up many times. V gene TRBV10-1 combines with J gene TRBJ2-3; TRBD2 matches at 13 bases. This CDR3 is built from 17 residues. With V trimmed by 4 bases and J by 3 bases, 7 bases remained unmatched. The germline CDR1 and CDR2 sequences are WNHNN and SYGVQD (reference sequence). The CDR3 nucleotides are TGCGCCAGCAGTGCCGCCGGGACTAGCGGGGAGACAGATACGCAGTATTTT. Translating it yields CASSAAGTSGETDTQYF.

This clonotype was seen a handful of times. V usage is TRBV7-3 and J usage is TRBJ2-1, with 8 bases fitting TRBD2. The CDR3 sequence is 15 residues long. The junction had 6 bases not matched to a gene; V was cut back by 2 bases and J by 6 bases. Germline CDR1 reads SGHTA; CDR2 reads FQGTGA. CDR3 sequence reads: CASSLYGGGPNEQFF. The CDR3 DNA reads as TGTGCCAGCAGCTTATACGGCGGGGGGCCCAATGAGCAGTTCTTC. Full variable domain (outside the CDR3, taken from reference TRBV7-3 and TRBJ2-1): GAGVSQTPSNKVTEKGKYVELRCDPISGHTALYWYRQSLGQGPEFLIYFQGTGAADDSGLPNDRFFAVRPEGSVSTLKIQRTERGDSAVYLCASSLYGGGPNEQFFGPGTRLTVL.

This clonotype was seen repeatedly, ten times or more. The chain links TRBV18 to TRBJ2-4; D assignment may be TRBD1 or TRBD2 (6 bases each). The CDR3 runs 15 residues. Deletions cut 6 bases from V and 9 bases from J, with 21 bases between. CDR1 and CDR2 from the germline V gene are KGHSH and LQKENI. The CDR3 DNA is TGTGCCAGCTCGGACACGGTGGGCGGGACATTCATTCAGTACTTC. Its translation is CASSDTVGGTFIQYF. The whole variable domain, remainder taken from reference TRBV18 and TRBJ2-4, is NAGVMQNPRHLVRRRGQEARLRCSPMKGHSHVYWYRQLPEEGLKFMVYLQKENIIDESGMPKERFSAEFPKEGPSILRIQQVVRGDSAAYFCASSDTVGGTFIQYFGAGTRLSVL.

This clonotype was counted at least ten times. In DNA, the CDR3 is TGCAGCGTTCGGCAAAACCAAGAGACCCAGTACTTC. This sequence encodes CSVRQNQETQYF. The chain links TRBV29-1 to TRBJ2-5; D remains ambiguous. Trimming took 5 bases from V and 0 from J, leaving 7 bases between them. In germline, CDR1 is SQVTM, CDR2 ANQGSEA. CDR3 size: 12 residues.

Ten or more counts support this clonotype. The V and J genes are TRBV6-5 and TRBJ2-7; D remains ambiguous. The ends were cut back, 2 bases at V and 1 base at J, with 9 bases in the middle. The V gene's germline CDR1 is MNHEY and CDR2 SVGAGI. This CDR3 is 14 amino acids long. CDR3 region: CASSYKAESYEQYF. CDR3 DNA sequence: TGTGCCAGCAGTTACAAGGCGGAATCCTACGAGCAGTACTTC.

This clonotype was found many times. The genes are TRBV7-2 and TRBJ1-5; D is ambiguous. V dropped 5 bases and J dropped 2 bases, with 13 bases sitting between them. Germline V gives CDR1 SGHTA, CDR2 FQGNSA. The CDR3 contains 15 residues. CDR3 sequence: CASSPVPEGNQPQHF. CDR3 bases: TGTGCCAGCAGCCCAGTTCCGGAGGGCAATCAGCCCCAGCATTTT. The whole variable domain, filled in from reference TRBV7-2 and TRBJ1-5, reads GAGVSQSPSNKVTEKGKDVELRCDPISGHTALYWYRQSLGQGLEFLIYFQGNSAPDKSGLPSDRFSAERTGGSVSTLTIQRTQQEDSAVYLCASSPVPEGNQPQHFGDGTRLSIL.

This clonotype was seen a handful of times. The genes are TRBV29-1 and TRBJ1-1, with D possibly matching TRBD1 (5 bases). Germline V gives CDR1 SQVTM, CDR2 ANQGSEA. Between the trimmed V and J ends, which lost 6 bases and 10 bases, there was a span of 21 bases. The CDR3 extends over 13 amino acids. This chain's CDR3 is CSVPSGGTSGAFF. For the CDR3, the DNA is TGCAGCGTCCCATCGGGGGGGACGAGTGGAGCTTTCTTT.

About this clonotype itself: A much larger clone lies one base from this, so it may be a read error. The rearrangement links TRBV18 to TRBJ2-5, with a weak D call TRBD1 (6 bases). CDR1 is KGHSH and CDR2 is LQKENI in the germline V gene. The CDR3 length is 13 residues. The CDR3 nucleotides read TGTGCCAGCTCTCCAGTACAGGGAGAGACCCAGCACTTC. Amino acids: CASSPVQGETQHF.

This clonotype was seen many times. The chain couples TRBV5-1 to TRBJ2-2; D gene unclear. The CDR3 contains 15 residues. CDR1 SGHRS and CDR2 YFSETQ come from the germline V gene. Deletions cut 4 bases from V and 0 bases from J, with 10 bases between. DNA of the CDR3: TGCGCCAGCAGCATACAGACCGCGAACACCGGGGAGCTGTTTTTT. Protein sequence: CASSIQTANTGELFF.

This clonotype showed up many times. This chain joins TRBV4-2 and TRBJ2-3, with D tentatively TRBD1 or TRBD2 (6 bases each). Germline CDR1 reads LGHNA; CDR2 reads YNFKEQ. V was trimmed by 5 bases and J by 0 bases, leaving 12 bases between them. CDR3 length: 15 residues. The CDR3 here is CASSARGLSTDTQYF. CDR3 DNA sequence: TGTGCCAGCAGCGCCAGGGGACTCAGCACAGATACGCAGTATTTT.

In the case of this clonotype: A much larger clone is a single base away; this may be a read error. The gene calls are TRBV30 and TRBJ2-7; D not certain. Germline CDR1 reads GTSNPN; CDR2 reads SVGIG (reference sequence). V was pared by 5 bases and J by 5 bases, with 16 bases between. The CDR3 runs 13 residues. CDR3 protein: CAWGVDKGHEQYF. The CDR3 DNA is TGTGCCTGGGGCGTCGACAAGGGCCACGAGCAGTACTTC.